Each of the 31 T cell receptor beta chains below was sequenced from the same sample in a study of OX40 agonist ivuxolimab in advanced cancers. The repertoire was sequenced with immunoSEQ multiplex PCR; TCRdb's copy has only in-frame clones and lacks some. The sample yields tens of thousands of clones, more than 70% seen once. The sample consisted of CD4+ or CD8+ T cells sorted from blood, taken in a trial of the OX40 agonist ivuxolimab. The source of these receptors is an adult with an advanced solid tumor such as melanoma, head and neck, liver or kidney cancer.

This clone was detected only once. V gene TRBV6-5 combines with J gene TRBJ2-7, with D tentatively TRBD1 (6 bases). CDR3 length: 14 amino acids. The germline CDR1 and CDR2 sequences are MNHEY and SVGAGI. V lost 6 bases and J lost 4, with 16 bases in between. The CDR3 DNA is TGTGCCAGCAGGATGGGACACGTCTCTTACGAGCAGTACTTC. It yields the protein CASRMGHVSYEQYF.

The CDR3 DNA follows: TGTGCCAGCAGTTTTAGCGGGGGGGAGACCCAGTACTTC. Translated: CASSFSGGETQYF. The chain has TRBV6-5 and TRBJ2-5, with 10 nucleotides matching TRBD2. V was pared by 4 bases and J by 5 bases, with 1 base of the junction left unmatched. Germline CDR1 is MNHEY and CDR2 is SVGAGI. The CDR3 sequence is 13 residues long.

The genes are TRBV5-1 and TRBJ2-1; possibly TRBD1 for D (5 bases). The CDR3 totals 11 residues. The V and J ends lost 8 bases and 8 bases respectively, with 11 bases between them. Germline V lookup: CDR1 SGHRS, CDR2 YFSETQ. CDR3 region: CASKARDEQFF. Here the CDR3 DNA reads TGCGCCAGTAAGGCCAGGGATGAGCAGTTCTTC.

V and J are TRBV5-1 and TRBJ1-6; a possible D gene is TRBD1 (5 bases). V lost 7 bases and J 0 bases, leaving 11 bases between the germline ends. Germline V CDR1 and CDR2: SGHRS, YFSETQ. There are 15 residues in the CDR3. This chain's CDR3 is CASASGFSYNSPLHF. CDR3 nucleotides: TGCGCCAGCGCCTCAGGGTTCTCCTATAATTCACCCCTCCACTTT.

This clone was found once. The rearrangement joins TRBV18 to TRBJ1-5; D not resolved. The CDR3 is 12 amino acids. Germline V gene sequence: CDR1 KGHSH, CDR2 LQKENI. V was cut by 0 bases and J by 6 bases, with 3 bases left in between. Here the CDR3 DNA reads TGTGCCAGCTCACCACCGGGTCAGCCCCAGCATTTT. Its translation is CASSPPGQPQHF.

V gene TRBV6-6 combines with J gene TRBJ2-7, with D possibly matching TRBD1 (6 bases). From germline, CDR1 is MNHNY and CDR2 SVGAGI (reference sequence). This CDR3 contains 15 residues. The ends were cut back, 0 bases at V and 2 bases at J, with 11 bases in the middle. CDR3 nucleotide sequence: TGTGCCAGCAGTTACTCCCAAAGGACAGCCTACGAGCAGTACTTC. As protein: CASSYSQRTAYEQYF.

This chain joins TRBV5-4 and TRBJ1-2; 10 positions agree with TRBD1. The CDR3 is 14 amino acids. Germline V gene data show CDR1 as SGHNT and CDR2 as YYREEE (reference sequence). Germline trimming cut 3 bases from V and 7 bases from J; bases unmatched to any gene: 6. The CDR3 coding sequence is TGTGCCAGCAGCTACGAGACAGGGGGCCGTGGCTACACCTTC. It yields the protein CASSYETGGRGYTF. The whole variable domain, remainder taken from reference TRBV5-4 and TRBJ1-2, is ETGVTQSPTHLIKTRGQQVTLRCSSQSGHNTVSWYQQALGQGPQFIFQYYREEENGRGNFPPRFSGLQFPNYSSELNVNALELDDSALYLCASSYETGGRGYTFGSGTRLTVV.

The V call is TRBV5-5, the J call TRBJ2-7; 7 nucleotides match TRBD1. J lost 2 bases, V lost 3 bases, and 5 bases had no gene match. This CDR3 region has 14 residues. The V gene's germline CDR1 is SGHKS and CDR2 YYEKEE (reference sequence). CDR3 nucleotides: TGTGCCAGCAGCTCCCTACAGGGGACCTACGAGCAGTACTTC. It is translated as CASSSLQGTYEQYF.

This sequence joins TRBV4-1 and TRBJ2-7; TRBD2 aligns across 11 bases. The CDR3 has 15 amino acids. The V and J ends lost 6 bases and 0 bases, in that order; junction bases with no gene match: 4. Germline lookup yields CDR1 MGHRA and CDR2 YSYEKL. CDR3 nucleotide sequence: TGCGCCAGCAGGTCTAGCGGGGGGAACTCCTACGAGCAGTACTTC. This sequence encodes CASRSSGGNSYEQYF.

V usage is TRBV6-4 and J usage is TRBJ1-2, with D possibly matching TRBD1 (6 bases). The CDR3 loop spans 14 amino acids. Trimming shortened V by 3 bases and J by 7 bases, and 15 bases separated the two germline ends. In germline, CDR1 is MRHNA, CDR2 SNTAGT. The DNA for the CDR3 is TGTGCCAGCAGTGAAGCCCGCAGGGGTCTTGGCTACACCTTC. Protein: CASSEARRGLGYTF.

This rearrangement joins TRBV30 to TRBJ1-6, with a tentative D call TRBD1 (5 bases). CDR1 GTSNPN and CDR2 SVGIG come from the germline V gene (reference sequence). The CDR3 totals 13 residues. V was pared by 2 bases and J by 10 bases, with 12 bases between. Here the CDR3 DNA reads TGTGCCTGGAGTCTGCAGGGTAGATCACCCCTCCACTTT. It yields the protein CAWSLQGRSPLHF.

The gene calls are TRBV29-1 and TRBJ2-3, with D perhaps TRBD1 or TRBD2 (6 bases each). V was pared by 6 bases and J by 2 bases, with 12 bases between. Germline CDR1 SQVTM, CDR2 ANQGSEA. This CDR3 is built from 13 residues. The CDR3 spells CSVGGLNTDTQYF. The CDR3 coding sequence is TGCAGCGTAGGGGGACTGAACACAGATACGCAGTATTTT.

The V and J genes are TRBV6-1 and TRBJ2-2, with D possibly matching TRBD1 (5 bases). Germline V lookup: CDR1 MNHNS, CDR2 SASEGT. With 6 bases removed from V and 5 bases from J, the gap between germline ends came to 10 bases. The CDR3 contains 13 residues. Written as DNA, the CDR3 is TGTGCCAGCAGGGACACAGGAACCGGGGAGCTGTTTTTT. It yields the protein CASRDTGTGELFF.

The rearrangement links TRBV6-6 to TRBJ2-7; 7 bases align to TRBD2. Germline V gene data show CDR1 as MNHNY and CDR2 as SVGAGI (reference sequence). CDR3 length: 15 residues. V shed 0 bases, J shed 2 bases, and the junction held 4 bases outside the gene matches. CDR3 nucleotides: TGTGCCAGCAGTTACTCGAAGGGAGGGACCTACGAGCAGTACTTC. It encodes CASSYSKGGTYEQYF.

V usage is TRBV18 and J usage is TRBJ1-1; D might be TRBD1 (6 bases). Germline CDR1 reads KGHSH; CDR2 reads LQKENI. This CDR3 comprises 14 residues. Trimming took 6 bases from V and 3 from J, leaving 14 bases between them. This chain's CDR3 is CASSPKGGDTEAFF. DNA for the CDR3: TGTGCCAGCTCTCCGAAAGGGGGTGACACTGAAGCTTTCTTT.

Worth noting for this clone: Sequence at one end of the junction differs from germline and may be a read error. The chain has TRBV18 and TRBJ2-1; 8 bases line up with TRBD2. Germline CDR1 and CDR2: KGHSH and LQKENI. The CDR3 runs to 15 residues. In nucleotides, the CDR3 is TGTGCCAGCTCATTTATTAGCGGGGTGATGGGAGAGCAATTCTTC. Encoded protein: CASSFISGVMGEQFF.

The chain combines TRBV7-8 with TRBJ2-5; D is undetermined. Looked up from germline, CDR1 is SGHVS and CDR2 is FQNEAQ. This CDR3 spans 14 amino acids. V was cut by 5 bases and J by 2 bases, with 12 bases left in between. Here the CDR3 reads CASSAKETQETQYF. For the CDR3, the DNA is TGTGCCAGCAGCGCCAAGGAGACTCAAGAGACCCAGTACTTC.

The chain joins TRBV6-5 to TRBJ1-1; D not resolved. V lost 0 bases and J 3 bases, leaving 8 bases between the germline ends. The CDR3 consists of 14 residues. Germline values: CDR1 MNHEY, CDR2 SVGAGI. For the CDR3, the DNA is TGTGCCAGCAGTTACTCGGGGAGTGACACTGAAGCTTTCTTT. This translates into CASSYSGSDTEAFF.

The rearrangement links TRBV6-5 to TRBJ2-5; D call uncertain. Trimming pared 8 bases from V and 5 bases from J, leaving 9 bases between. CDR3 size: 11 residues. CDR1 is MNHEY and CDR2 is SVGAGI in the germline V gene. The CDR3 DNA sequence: TGTGCCAGCTCCAAAGGGGAGACCCAGTACTTC. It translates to CASSKGETQYF.

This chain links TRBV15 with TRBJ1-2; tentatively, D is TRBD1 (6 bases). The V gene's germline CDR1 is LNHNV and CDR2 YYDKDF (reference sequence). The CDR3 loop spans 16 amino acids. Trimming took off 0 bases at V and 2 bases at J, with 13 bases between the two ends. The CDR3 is CATSRDGATGNYGYTF. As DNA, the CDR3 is TGTGCCACCAGCAGAGATGGAGCAACAGGGAACTATGGCTACACCTTC.

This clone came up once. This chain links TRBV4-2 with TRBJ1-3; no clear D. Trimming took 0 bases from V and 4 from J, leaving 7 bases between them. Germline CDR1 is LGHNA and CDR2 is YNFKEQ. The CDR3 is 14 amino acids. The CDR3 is CASSQDRLGNTIYF. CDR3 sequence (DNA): TGTGCCAGCAGCCAAGATCGCCTAGGAAACACCATATATTTT.

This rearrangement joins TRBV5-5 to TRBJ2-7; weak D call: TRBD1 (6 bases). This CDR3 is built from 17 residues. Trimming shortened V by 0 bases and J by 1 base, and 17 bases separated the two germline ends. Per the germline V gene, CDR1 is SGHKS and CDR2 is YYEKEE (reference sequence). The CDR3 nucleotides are TGTGCCAGCAGCTTGGGGGCAGGGGCCCCCGCATCCTACGAGCAGTACTTC. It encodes CASSLGAGAPASYEQYF.

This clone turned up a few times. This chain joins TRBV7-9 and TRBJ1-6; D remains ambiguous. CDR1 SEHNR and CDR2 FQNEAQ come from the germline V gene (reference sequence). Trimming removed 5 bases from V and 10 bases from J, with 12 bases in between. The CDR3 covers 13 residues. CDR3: CASSEVGKSPLHF. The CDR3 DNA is TGTGCCAGCAGCGAAGTGGGGAAATCACCCCTCCACTTT. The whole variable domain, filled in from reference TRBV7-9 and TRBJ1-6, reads DTGVSQNPRHKITKRGQNVTFRCDPISEHNRLYWYRQTLGQGPEFLTYFQNEAQLEKSRLLSDRFSAERPKGSFSTLEIQRTEQGDSAMYLCASSEVGKSPLHFGNGTRLTVT.

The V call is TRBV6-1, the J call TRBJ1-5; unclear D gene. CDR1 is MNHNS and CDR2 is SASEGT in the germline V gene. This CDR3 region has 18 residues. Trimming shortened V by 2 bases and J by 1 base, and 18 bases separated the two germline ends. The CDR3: CASSEYLRTLGSNQPQHF. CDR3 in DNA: TGTGCCAGCAGTGAATATTTACGGACCCTGGGCAGCAATCAGCCCCAGCATTTT.

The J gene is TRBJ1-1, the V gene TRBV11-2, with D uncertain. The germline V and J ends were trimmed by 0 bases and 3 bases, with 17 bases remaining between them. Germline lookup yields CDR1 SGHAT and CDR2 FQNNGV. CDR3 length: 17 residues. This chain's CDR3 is CASSLDSPRTPDTEAFF. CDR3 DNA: TGTGCCAGCAGCTTAGATTCCCCGCGAACCCCCGACACTGAAGCTTTCTTT. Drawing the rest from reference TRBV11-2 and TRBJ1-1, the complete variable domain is EAGVAQSPRYKIIEKRQSVAFWCNPISGHATLYWYQQILGQGPKLLIQFQNNGVVDDSQLPKDRFSAERLKGVDSTLKIQPAKLEDSAVYLCASSLDSPRTPDTEAFFGQGTRLTVV.

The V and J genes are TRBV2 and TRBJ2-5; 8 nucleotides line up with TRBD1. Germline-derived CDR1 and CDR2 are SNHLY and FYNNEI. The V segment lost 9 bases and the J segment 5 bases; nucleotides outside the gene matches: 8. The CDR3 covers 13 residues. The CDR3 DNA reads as TGTGCCAGAAGAGGGGCAGGGGGCGAGACCCAGTACTTC. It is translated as CARRGAGGETQYF. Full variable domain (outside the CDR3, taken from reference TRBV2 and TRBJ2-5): EPEVTQTPSHQVTQMGQEVILRCVPISNHLYFYWYRQILGQKVEFLVSFYNNEISEKSEIFDDQFSVERPDGSNFTLKIRSTKLEDSAMYFCARRGAGGETQYFGPGTRLLVL.

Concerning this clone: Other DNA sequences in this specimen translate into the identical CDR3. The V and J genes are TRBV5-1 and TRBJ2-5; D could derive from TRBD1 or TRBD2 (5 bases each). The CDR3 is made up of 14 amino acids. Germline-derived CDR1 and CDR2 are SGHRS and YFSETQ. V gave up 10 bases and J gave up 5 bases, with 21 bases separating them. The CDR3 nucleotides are TGCGCCGGCCTAGCTAGGGGTGTGGGGGAGACCCAGTACTTC. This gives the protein CAGLARGVGETQYF.

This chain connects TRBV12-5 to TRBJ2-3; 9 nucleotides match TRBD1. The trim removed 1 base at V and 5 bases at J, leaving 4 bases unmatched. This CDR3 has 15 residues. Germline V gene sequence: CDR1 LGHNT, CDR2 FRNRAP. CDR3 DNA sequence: TGTGCTAGTGGTTTGGGGACAGGGGTTCAAGATACGCAGTATTTT. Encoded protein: CASGLGTGVQDTQYF.

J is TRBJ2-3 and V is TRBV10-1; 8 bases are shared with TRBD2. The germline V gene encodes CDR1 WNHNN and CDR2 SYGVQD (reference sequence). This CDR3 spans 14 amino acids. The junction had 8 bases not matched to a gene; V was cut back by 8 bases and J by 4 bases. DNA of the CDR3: TGCGCCAGCGATTCGGGGGGGATCGCAGATACGCAGTATTTT. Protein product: CASDSGGIADTQYF.

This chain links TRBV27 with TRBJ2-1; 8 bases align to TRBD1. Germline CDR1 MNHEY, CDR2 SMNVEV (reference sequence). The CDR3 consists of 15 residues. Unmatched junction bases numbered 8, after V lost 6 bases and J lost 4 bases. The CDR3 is CASRPDRVIYNEQFF. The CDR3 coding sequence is TGTGCCAGCAGACCGGACAGGGTCATATACAATGAGCAGTTCTTC.

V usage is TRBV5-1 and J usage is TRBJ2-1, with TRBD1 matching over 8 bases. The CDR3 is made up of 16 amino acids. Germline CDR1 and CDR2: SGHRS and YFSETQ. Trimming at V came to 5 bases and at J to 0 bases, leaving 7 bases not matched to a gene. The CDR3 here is CASRRQGTSSYNEQFF. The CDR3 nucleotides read TGCGCCAGCAGGCGACAGGGGACCAGCTCCTACAATGAGCAGTTCTTC.